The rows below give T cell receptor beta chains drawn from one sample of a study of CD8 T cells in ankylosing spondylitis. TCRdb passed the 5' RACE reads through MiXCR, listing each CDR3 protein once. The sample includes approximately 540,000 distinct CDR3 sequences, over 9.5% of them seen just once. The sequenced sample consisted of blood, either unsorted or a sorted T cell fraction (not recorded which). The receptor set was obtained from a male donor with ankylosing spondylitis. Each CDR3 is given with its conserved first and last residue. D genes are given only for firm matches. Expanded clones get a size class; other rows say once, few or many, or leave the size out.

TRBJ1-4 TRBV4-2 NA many TGTGCCAGCAGCCAAGATTCAAGGGGGGCCACTAATGAAAAACTGTTTTTT CASSQDSRGATNEKLFF
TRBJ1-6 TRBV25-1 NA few TGTGCCAGCAGTGAATATCCCTGGGGGGGTCCTGATAATTCACCCCTCCACTTT CASSEYPWGGPDNSPLHF
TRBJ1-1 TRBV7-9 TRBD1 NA TGTGCCAGCAGCTTAGCGGGAGGACAGGGCCTGAACACTGAAGCTTTCTTT CASSLAGGQGLNTEAFF
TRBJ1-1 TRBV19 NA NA TGTGCCAGTAGTATATCAGGGGACACTGAAGCTTTCTTT CASSISGDTEAFF
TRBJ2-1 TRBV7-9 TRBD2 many TGTGCCAGCAGCACGCCACTAGCGGGAGACAATGAGCAGTTCTTC CASSTPLAGDNEQFF
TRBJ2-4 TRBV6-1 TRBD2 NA TGTGCCAGCAGTGAAGGGGTCGGCGGGAGCTACATTCAGTACTTC CASSEGVGGSYIQYF
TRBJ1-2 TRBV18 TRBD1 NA TGTGCCAGCTCACCGAGGACAGGGCGGAACTATGGCTACACCTTC CASSPRTGRNYGYTF
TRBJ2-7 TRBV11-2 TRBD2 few TGTGCCAGCAGCCCCGGGACTAGCGGGAGAGGGGGCGACGAGCAGTACTTC CASSPGTSGRGGDEQYF
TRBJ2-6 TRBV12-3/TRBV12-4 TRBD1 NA TGTGCCAGCAGTCGAAATACAGGGGGCGCTGGGGCCAACGTCCTGACTTTC CASSRNTGGAGANVLTF
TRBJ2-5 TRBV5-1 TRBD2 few TGCGCCAGCAGCGCCGGCGGAGCGGGAGACCAGTACTTC CASSAGGAGDQYF
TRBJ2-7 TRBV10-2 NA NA TGCGCCAGCAGTGAGGGACAGCACTACGAGCAGTACTTC CASSEGQHYEQYF
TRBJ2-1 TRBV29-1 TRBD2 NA TGCAGCGTTGTTGGACTAGCGGTCCCTGAGCAGTTCTTC CSVVGLAVPEQFF
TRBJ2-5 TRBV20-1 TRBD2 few TGCAGTGCCAGATTAACTAGCGGGAGTTTGGAGACCCAGTACTTC CSARLTSGSLETQYF
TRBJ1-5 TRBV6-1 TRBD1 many TGTGCCAGCAGGCGAGGGACAGGGGTGTCCAATCAGCCCCAGCATTTT CASRRGTGVSNQPQHF
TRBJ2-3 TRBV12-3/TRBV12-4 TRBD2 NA TGTGCCAGCAGCCCAAGCGGGAGGACCACAGATACGCAGTATTTT CASSPSGRTTDTQYF
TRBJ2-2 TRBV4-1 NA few TGCGCCAGCAGCCAAGTCAGGGGGGACACCGGGGAGCTGTTTTTT CASSQVRGDTGELFF
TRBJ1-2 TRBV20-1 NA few TGCAGTGCTAAAGTGGATGGACAGCGCTTTGGCTACACCTTC CSAKVDGQRFGYTF
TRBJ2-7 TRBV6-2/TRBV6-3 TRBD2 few TGTGCCAGCAACCGAGGACTAGCGGGAGGATACGAGCAGTACTTC CASNRGLAGGYEQYF
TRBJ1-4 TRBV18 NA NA TGTGCCAGCTCACGACTCCGGGGGGAGGAAAAACTGTTTTTT CASSRLRGEEKLFF
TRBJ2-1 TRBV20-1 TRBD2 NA TGCAGTGCTAGAGCGAATAGCGGGCTTTCCTACAATGAGCAGTTCTTC CSARANSGLSYNEQFF
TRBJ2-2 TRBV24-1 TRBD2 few TGTGCCACCAGTGATGAACCGGGAGGAAGCGGGGAGCTGTTTTTT CATSDEPGGSGELFF
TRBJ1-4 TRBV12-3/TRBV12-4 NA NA TGTGCCAGCAGCTTTCAGGGTAACCCTAATGAAAAACTGTTTTTT CASSFQGNPNEKLFF
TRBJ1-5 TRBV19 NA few TGTGCCAGTAGTATACCCCCAGGGGTTCAGCCCCAGCATTTT CASSIPPGVQPQHF
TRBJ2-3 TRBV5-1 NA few TGCGCCAGCAGCTTGGGACGGTTCACAGATACGCAGTATTTT CASSLGRFTDTQYF
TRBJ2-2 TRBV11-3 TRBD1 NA TGTGCCAGCAGCTGGGGACAGGGGGGTGACACCGGGGAGCTGTTTTTT CASSWGQGGDTGELFF
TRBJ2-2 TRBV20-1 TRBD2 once TGCAGTGCTAGAGATTTCGGGGAGGGAGAACACCGGGAGCTGTTTTTT CSARDFGEGEHRELFF
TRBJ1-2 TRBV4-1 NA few TGCGCCAGCAGCCACAAAGAGGCACGTGGAGGGGGGGCTGATGGCTACACCTTC CASSHKEARGGGADGYTF
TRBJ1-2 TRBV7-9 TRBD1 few TGTGCCAGCAGACCTCAGGGGGCGGAGGATGGCTACACCTTC CASRPQGAEDGYTF
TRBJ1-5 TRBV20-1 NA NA TGCAGTGCTATAGGACTTCAACCTAATCAGCCCCAGCATTTT CSAIGLQPNQPQHF